Sequencing of this T cell receptor (beta chain) was carried out in a study of blood T cell repertoires in COVID-19. Germline V CDR1 and CDR2: SNHLY, FYNNEI. The V gene lost 6 bases and the J gene lost 8 bases, with 11 bases spanning the gap. CDR3 length: 12 residues. Some clones are missing from TCRdb's copy, which holds only in-frame ones; the method was immunoSEQ multiplex PCR. The sample has tens of thousands of clones, around 83% seen once. The sequence derives from a man aged 30 to 39 with COVID-19, enrolled during active disease. This sequence joins TRBV2 and TRBJ1-5; D unresolved. Sequencing was carried out using peripheral blood. CDR3 sequence (DNA): TGTGCCAGCAGGACTATGGCTGAGCCCCAGCATTTT. Translating it yields CASRTMAEPQHF.